Given below is one TCR beta chain in context. Its target is unknown. J gave up 3 bases and V 0 bases, and 18 bases lay outside the gene matches. The CDR3 is 20 amino acids. The germline V gene encodes CDR1 LGHNA and CDR2 YSLEER. RNA transcripts served as the template for amplifying TCR beta CDR3 regions. First-round RT-PCR with HTBI primers amplified the TCR CDR3 region. Each CDR3 protein gets one entry after TCRdb re-called the multiplex PCR reads with MiXCR. This table has roughly 700,000 distinct CDR3 sequences, 14% appearing once. This specimen comes from a study of T cells in Graves' hyperthyroidism and ophthalmopathy. General study findings and limits: Ophthalmopathy was told apart from stable hyperthyroidism by a 13 V-J model.

The source is a young woman with Graves' hyperthyroidism. The rearrangement uses TRBV4-3 and TRBJ2-7; 9 bases match TRBD1. Sequencing input: blood. The CDR3 here is CASSQEASTGGLRFSYEQYF. The CDR3 nucleotides read TGCGCCAGCAGCCAAGAGGCGTCGACAGGGGGTCTGCGATTCAGCTACGAGCAGTACTTC.